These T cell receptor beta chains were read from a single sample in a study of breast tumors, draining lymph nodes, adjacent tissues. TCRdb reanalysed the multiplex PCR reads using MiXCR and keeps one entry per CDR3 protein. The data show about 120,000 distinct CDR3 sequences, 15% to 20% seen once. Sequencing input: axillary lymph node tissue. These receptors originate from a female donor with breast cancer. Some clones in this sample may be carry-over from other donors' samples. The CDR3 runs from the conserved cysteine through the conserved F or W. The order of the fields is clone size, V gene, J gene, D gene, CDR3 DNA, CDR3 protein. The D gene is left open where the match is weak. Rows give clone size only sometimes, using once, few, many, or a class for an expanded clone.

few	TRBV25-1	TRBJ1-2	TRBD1	TGTGCCAGCAGTGACTTGGCCGGGACAGGGCGCGATGGCTACACCTTC	CASSDLAGTGRDGYTF
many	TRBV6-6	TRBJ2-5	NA	TGTGCCAGCAGAGGCTCGGGGGAGACCCAGTACTTC	CASRGSGETQYF
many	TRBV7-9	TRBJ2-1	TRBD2	TGTGCCAGCAGATTGAGCGGGGGGGGCCCGGTAAATGAGCAGTTCTTC	CASRLSGGGPVNEQFF
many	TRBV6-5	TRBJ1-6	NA	TGTGCCACCACTCCAAACGGATATAATTCACCCCTCCACTTT	CATTPNGYNSPLHF
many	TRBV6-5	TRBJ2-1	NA	TGTGCCAGCAGTTACTCTTCAGGGGAACGGGGGCAGTTCTTC	CASSYSSGERGQFF
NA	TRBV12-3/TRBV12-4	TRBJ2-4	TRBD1	TGTGCCAGCAGTTCGACAGGGGGTCAGTACTTC	CASSSTGGQYF
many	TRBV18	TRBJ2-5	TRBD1	TGTGCCAGCTCACAGGGACAGGGACAAGAGACCCAGTACTTC	CASSQGQGQETQYF
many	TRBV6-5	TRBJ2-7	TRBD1	TGTGCCAGCAGACCCGGGACAGGGGCCTACGAGCAGTACTTC	CASRPGTGAYEQYF
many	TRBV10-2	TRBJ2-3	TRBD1	TGCGCCAGCAGTGAAGACAGGGAAACCACAGATACGCAGTATTTT	CASSEDRETTDTQYF
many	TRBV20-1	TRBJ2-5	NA	TGCAGTGCCCATTTGGCCCGCACGGGGGAGGAGACCCAGTACTTC	CSAHLARTGEETQYF
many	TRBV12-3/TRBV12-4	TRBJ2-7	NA	TGTGCCAGCAGTTTCCAGGGAGCCTACGAGCAGTACTTC	CASSFQGAYEQYF
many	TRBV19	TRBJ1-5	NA	TGTGCCAGTAGTAGCAGTCGGAGCAATCAGCCCCAGCATTTT	CASSSSRSNQPQHF
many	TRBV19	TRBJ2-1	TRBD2	TGTGCCAGTAGAATTAGCGGGAGAGTTTACAATGAGCAGTTCTTC	CASRISGRVYNEQFF
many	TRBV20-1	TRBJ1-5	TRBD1	TGCAGTGCCGAACAGGGGGCTGGCAATCAGCCCCAGCATTTT	CSAEQGAGNQPQHF
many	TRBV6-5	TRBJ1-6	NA	TGTGCCAGCAGTTACAGGCGGGATAATTCACCCCTCCACTTT	CASSYRRDNSPLHF
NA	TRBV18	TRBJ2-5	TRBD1	TGTGCCAGCTCACTTGACAGGGCCACTCAAGAGACCCAGTACTTC	CASSLDRATQETQYF
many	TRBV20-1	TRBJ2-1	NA	TGCAGTGCCTCAGGGGCTGATGAGCAGTTCTTC	CSASGADEQFF
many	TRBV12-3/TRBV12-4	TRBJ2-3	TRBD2	TGTGCCAGCAGTTTGGGCGGGAGTCCTAGCACAGATACGCAGTATTTT	CASSLGGSPSTDTQYF
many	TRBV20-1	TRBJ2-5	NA	TGCAGTGCTAGAGATCAAAGGGCCAGGGAGACCCAGTACTTC	CSARDQRARETQYF
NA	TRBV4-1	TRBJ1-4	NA	TGCGCCAGCAGCCAACGTCCGGGACAAAGGTCTGAAAAACTGTTTTTT	CASSQRPGQRSEKLFF
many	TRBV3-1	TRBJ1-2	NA	TGTGCCAGCAGCCAAGCCAGCATCTATGGCTACACCTTC	CASSQASIYGYTF
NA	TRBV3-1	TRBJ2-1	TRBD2	TGTGCCAGCCAGATGGCTAGCGGGCAGAATGAGCAGTTCTTC	CASQMASGQNEQFF
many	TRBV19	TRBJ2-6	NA	TGTGCCAGTAGTTCAATCCTCTCTGGGGCCAACGTCCTGACTTTC	CASSSILSGANVLTF
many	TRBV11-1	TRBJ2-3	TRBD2	TGTGCCAGCAGCCCAAATTTAGCGGGAGGGGAAGATACGCAGTATTTT	CASSPNLAGGEDTQYF
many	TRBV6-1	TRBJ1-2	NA	TGTGCCAGCAGTGAAGGGGGGCGCATCTATGGCTACACCTTC	CASSEGGRIYGYTF
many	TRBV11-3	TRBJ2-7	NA	TGTGCCAGCAGCGTCGGGGAATCCTACGAGCAGTACTTC	CASSVGESYEQYF
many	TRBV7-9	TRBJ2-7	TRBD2	TGTGCCAGCAGCTTAGCGCGGGAGGGCGAGCAGTACTTC	CASSLAREGEQYF